A selection of T cell receptor beta chains follows, all from one sample in a study of T cell changes during pregnancy in multiple sclerosis. Data came from immunoSEQ multiplex PCR; TCRdb stores just in-frame clones and leaves some out. The repertoire has about 40,000 clones, roughly 87% of them found once; the top ten carry roughly 0.48%. Sample: CD4+ T cells from peripheral blood mononuclear cells, taken in the first trimester of pregnancy. All receptors derive from a female donor with multiple sclerosis, enrolled in a pregnancy study. The CDR3 runs from the conserved cysteine through the conserved F or W. The D gene is left open where the match is weak. Clone size is given for some rows only: seen once, a few or many times, or a class if the clone is expanded.

J gene: TRBJ1-1
clone size: .
D gene: TRBD1
V gene: TRBV30
CDR3 DNA: TGTGCCTGGAGAGGGACAGGGGAGTTCGCTGAAGCTTTCTTT
CDR3 protein: CAWRGTGEFAEAFF

J gene: TRBJ1-5
clone size: .
D gene: TRBD1
V gene: TRBV6-1
CDR3 DNA: TGTGCCAGCAAGGGACAGCTCGATCAGCCCCAGCATTTT
CDR3 protein: CASKGQLDQPQHF

J gene: TRBJ1-1
clone size: .
D gene: .
V gene: TRBV18
CDR3 DNA: TGTGCCAGCGCCATCGGTGAGAACACTGAAGCTTTCTTT
CDR3 protein: CASAIGENTEAFF

J gene: TRBJ1-3
clone size: once
D gene: .
V gene: TRBV7-2
CDR3 DNA: TGTGCCAGCAGCGCCGGGACATCTGGAAACACCATATATTTT
CDR3 protein: CASSAGTSGNTIYF

J gene: TRBJ1-6
clone size: .
D gene: .
V gene: TRBV30
CDR3 DNA: TGTGCCTGGAGTAGTTTCGGGGAGTTACCCCTCCACTTT
CDR3 protein: CAWSSFGELPLHF

J gene: TRBJ2-7
clone size: .
D gene: TRBD1
V gene: TRBV19
CDR3 DNA: TGTGCCAGTAGTGGCGGGACAGGGTATGACGAGCAGTACTTC
CDR3 protein: CASSGGTGYDEQYF

J gene: TRBJ1-4
clone size: .
D gene: .
V gene: TRBV19
CDR3 DNA: TGTGCCAGTAACCCAACAGGGCTTGCTAATGAAAAACTGTTTTTT
CDR3 protein: CASNPTGLANEKLFF

J gene: TRBJ1-3
clone size: .
D gene: .
V gene: TRBV9
CDR3 DNA: TGTGCCAGCAGCGAGGCCCCTGGCGGTCTCTCCTCTGGAAACACCATATATTTT
CDR3 protein: CASSEAPGGLSSGNTIYF

J gene: TRBJ1-1
clone size: .
D gene: .
V gene: TRBV6-1
CDR3 DNA: TGTGCCAGCAGTGAACAGGGATCCAACCACGACACTGAAGCTTTCTTT
CDR3 protein: CASSEQGSNHDTEAFF

J gene: TRBJ1-4
clone size: .
D gene: .
V gene: TRBV11-2
CDR3 DNA: TGTGCCAGCAGCTTAATCAGGACAACTAATGAAAAACTGTTTTTT
CDR3 protein: CASSLIRTTNEKLFF

J gene: TRBJ1-1
clone size: .
D gene: TRBD1
V gene: TRBV27
CDR3 DNA: TGTGCCAGCAGTTGGGACAGGGAGGGAGGTACTGAAGCTTTCTTT
CDR3 protein: CASSWDREGGTEAFF

J gene: TRBJ1-1
clone size: .
D gene: .
V gene: TRBV19
CDR3 DNA: TGTGCCAGTAGTGAACAGGACGGCATGAACACTGAAGCTTTCTTT
CDR3 protein: CASSEQDGMNTEAFF

J gene: TRBJ1-3
clone size: .
D gene: .
V gene: TRBV5-5
CDR3 DNA: TGTGCCAGCAGCTCTTTGCCGAGTGCCACTGGAAACACCATATATTTT
CDR3 protein: CASSSLPSATGNTIYF

J gene: TRBJ1-5
clone size: .
D gene: .
V gene: TRBV6-1
CDR3 DNA: TGTGCCAGCATCGAGGGTTCAGGGGTCCACCAGCCCCAGCATTTT
CDR3 protein: CASIEGSGVHQPQHF

J gene: TRBJ2-6
clone size: .
D gene: TRBD1
V gene: TRBV28
CDR3 DNA: TGTGCCAGCAGCGATCAGGGGGCATCACCTGGGGCCAACGTCCTGACTTTC
CDR3 protein: CASSDQGASPGANVLTF

J gene: TRBJ1-3
clone size: .
D gene: .
V gene: TRBV5-1
CDR3 DNA: TGCGCCAGCAGCCCGGACAGAAACACCATATATTTT
CDR3 protein: CASSPDRNTIYF

J gene: TRBJ2-2
clone size: .
D gene: .
V gene: TRBV12-5
CDR3 DNA: TGTGCTAGTGGCTACCTAGGGGTTATTGCGAACACCGGGGAGCTGTTTTTT
CDR3 protein: CASGYLGVIANTGELFF

J gene: TRBJ1-1
clone size: .
D gene: .
V gene: TRBV29-1
CDR3 DNA: TGCAGCGTTGGAGGGCCCGGCGGTGGGTATAGCACTGAAGCTTTCTTT
CDR3 protein: CSVGGPGGGYSTEAFF

J gene: TRBJ1-1
clone size: once
D gene: .
V gene: TRBV6-4
CDR3 DNA: TGTGCCAGCACGCCAACATGGAACACTGAAGCTTTCTTT
CDR3 protein: CASTPTWNTEAFF

J gene: TRBJ2-2
clone size: .
D gene: .
V gene: TRBV2
CDR3 DNA: TGTGCCAGCAGTGGGAAGGCCTCAGCGGCCGGGGAGCTGTTTTTT
CDR3 protein: CASSGKASAAGELFF

J gene: TRBJ2-3
clone size: .
D gene: .
V gene: TRBV7-9
CDR3 DNA: TGTGCCAGCAGCTTTCCATCGGGTGGAGGCACAGATACGCAGTATTTT
CDR3 protein: CASSFPSGGGTDTQYF

J gene: TRBJ2-5
clone size: few
D gene: TRBD2
V gene: TRBV7-2
CDR3 DNA: TGTGCCAGCAGCTTCAGGACTAGCGGGATGGGGGAGACCCAGTACTTC
CDR3 protein: CASSFRTSGMGETQYF